A single sample is the source of the 32 T cell receptor beta chains below, sequenced in a study of OX40 agonist ivuxolimab in advanced cancers. The data were produced by immunoSEQ multiplex PCR, yet TCRdb's version contains in-frame clones alone and is incomplete. The table shows around 100,000 clones, with around 94% occurring only once. The source was CD4+ or CD8+ T cells sorted from blood, collected in a trial of the OX40 agonist ivuxolimab. Every receptor here comes from an adult with an advanced solid tumor such as melanoma, head and neck, liver or kidney cancer.

The chain couples TRBV19 to TRBJ2-1; 10 bases align to TRBD2. The ends lost 0 bases at V and 0 bases at J; junction bases unmatched: 5. The CDR3 sequence is 18 residues long. CDR1 and CDR2 from the germline V gene are LNHDA and SQIVND (reference sequence). The CDR3 is CASSIDGTSVLSYNEQFF. Written as DNA, the CDR3 is TGTGCCAGTAGTATAGACGGGACTAGCGTCCTCTCCTACAATGAGCAGTTCTTC.

The chain recombines TRBV27 with TRBJ1-4; D not certain. Germline V gene data show CDR1 as MNHEY and CDR2 as SMNVEV (reference sequence). Trimming pared 3 bases from V and 7 bases from J, leaving 12 bases between. This CDR3 region has 14 residues. The CDR3 DNA is TGTGCCAGCAGTTTGGCGTGGTTGGGTGAAAAACTGTTTTTT. Protein sequence: CASSLAWLGEKLFF.

The chain carries TRBV6-6 and TRBJ1-6; D remains unclear. Germline CDR1 is MNHNY and CDR2 is SVGAGI (reference sequence). This CDR3 contains 14 residues. V was shortened by 6 bases and J by 8 bases, with 14 bases between the two germline ends. The CDR3 spells CASRVRERDSPLHF. CDR3 DNA sequence: TGTGCCAGCAGAGTCCGGGAGCGGGATTCACCCCTCCACTTT.

This sequence joins TRBV28 and TRBJ1-3; maybe TRBD1 (5 bases). CDR1 and CDR2 (germline): MDHEN, SYDVKM. V was cut by 5 bases and J by 0 bases, with 14 bases left in between. The CDR3 has 16 residues. This chain's CDR3 is CASSPWGTYSGNTIYF. The CDR3 bases are TGTGCCAGCAGTCCCTGGGGCACTTACTCTGGAAACACCATATATTTT.

This chain uses TRBV19 with TRBJ1-6, with 7 nucleotides matching TRBD1. The germline CDR1 and CDR2 sequences are LNHDA and SQIVND (reference sequence). The CDR3 is 14 amino acids. The ends lost 8 bases at V and 10 bases at J; junction bases unmatched: 11. The CDR3 spells CASRFTGVESPLHF. The DNA for the CDR3 is TGTGCCAGTCGATTCACAGGGGTGGAATCACCCCTCCACTTT.

The V gene is TRBV6-5, the J gene TRBJ1-5; tentatively, D is TRBD1 (6 bases). Germline values: CDR1 MNHEY, CDR2 SVGAGI. The V gene lost 5 bases and the J gene lost 11 bases, with 22 bases spanning the gap. The CDR3 runs 15 residues. This chain's CDR3 is CASSTSANIRTAQHF. The DNA of the CDR3 is TGTGCCAGCAGTACCTCCGCAAATATCCGGACAGCCCAGCATTTT.

This chain uses TRBV6-5 with TRBJ1-2, with TRBD1 matching 7 bases. The CDR3 loop spans 13 amino acids. The V gene end was trimmed by 6 bases and the J gene end by 4 bases; junction bases not matched to a gene: 5. The V gene's germline CDR1 is MNHEY and CDR2 SVGAGI. The CDR3 protein is CASRRQGSYGYTF. As DNA, the CDR3 is TGTGCCAGCAGGCGACAGGGCAGCTATGGCTACACCTTC.

CDR3 nucleotides: TGTGCCAGCAGTGAAACGGCAGGGGTTGGCTATGGCTACACCTTC. Translation gives CASSETAGVGYGYTF. The rearrangement uses TRBV2 and TRBJ1-2, with D possibly being TRBD1 (6 bases). The V end was cut by 2 bases, the J end by 4 bases, with 14 bases between. Germline assignment: CDR1 SNHLY and CDR2 FYNNEI. This CDR3 comprises 15 residues.

V usage is TRBV9 and J usage is TRBJ1-2; 10 bases agree with TRBD1. This CDR3 contains 14 residues. Germline V gives CDR1 SGDLS, CDR2 YYNGEE. J was trimmed by 7 bases and V by 4 bases; bases with no gene match: 7. Here the CDR3 reads CASSMDRGSGGYTF. CDR3 in DNA: TGTGCCAGCAGCATGGACAGGGGGTCGGGTGGCTACACCTTC.

This clone came up once. The chain has TRBV6-5 and TRBJ1-1; D may be TRBD1 (5 bases). This CDR3 has 14 residues. The germline CDR1 and CDR2 sequences are MNHEY and SVGAGI. V was shortened by 0 bases and J by 1 base, with 6 bases between the two germline ends. CDR3 nucleotides: TGTGCCAGCAGTTACTCCGGGACGAACACTGAAGCTTTCTTT. This gives the protein CASSYSGTNTEAFF.

The sample holds one count of this clone. V and J are TRBV5-4 and TRBJ2-3; maybe TRBD2 (5 bases). The ends were cut back, 4 bases at V and 1 base at J, with 16 bases in the middle. The CDR3 covers 16 residues. Germline assignment: CDR1 SGHNT and CDR2 YYREEE (reference sequence). DNA for the CDR3: TGTGCCAGCAGCCCGGGCAGCAGCGGTCGCACAGATACGCAGTATTTT. Its translation: CASSPGSSGRTDTQYF.

This clone was observed a handful of times. The chain joins TRBV7-9 to TRBJ2-4; no firm D call. V lost 5 bases to trimming and J lost 10 bases, with 9 bases between them. The germline gives CDR1 SEHNR, CDR2 FQNEAQ (reference sequence). CDR3 length: 11 residues. Written as DNA, the CDR3 is TGTGCCAGCAGCCCCGCTACGATTCAGTACTTC. Amino acid sequence: CASSPATIQYF. Based on the CDR3 plus reference TRBV7-9 and TRBJ2-4, the full variable domain is DTGVSQNPRHKITKRGQNVTFRCDPISEHNRLYWYRQTLGQGPEFLTYFQNEAQLEKSRLLSDRFSAERPKGSFSTLEIQRTEQGDSAMYLCASSPATIQYFGAGTRLSVL.

This chain links TRBV18 with TRBJ2-3; 10 bases are a match to TRBD2. The CDR3 extends over 18 amino acids. With 2 bases clipped from V and 0 bases from J, the junction kept 8 bases outside the gene matches. The germline V gene has CDR1 KGHSH and CDR2 LQKENI. CDR3 nucleotide sequence: TGTGCCAGCTCACCAGAGACTAGCGGGTTACCTAGCACAGATACGCAGTATTTT. This sequence encodes CASSPETSGLPSTDTQYF.

The V call is TRBV7-6, the J call TRBJ2-5; unclear D gene. The germline V gene encodes CDR1 SGHVS and CDR2 FNYEAQ. The V gene lost 2 bases and the J gene lost 4 bases, with 2 bases spanning the gap. There are 11 residues in the CDR3. The CDR3 sequence: CASSLSETQYF. The CDR3 bases are TGTGCCAGCAGCTTATCAGAGACCCAGTACTTC.

The sample holds a few counts of this clone. V and J are TRBV28 and TRBJ1-5; a possible D gene is TRBD1 (5 bases). Germline CDR1 reads MDHEN; CDR2 reads SYDVKM. The CDR3 is 13 residues long. Trimming removed 5 bases at V and 5 bases at J, with 10 bases between. CDR3 residues: CASSGTVDQPQHF. CDR3 DNA sequence: TGTGCCAGCAGTGGGACTGTGGATCAGCCCCAGCATTTT.

This clone was detected once. The chain has TRBV30 and TRBJ1-1; D not certain. This CDR3 comprises 14 residues. V was shortened by 0 bases and J by 6 bases, with 14 bases between the two germline ends. Per germline, CDR1 GTSNPN and CDR2 SVGIG (reference sequence). The CDR3 here is CAWSVGGPLAEAFF. Here the CDR3 DNA reads TGTGCCTGGAGTGTGGGAGGCCCGTTGGCTGAAGCTTTCTTT.

The chain is built from TRBV7-3 and TRBJ2-1, with 8 bases that match TRBD2. The V and J ends lost 2 bases and 8 bases, in that order; junction bases with no gene match: 5. This CDR3 is built from 14 residues. CDR1 and CDR2 (germline): SGHTA, FQGTGA. Written as DNA, the CDR3 is TGTGCCAGCAGCTTAGACAGCGGGAGTCATGAGCAGTTCTTC. Its translation: CASSLDSGSHEQFF.

The CDR3 bases are TGTGCCAGTAGTGACCAGGGCCATCAGCCCCAGCATTTT. It yields the protein CASSDQGHQPQHF. The chain uses TRBV19 and TRBJ1-5; tentatively, D is TRBD1 (5 bases). Trimming took 5 bases from V and 5 from J, leaving 10 bases between them. The CDR3 consists of 13 residues. In germline, CDR1 is LNHDA, CDR2 SQIVND (reference sequence).

V and J are TRBV5-1 and TRBJ2-1; D possibly corresponds to TRBD1 (5 bases). Per the germline V gene, CDR1 is SGHRS and CDR2 is YFSETQ. The CDR3 has 15 amino acids. The germline V and J ends were trimmed by 1 base and 3 bases, with 11 bases remaining between them. The CDR3 region is CASSLIGQGYNEQFF. The CDR3 DNA follows: TGCGCCAGCAGCTTGATTGGTCAGGGCTACAATGAGCAGTTCTTC.

This chain connects TRBV11-3 to TRBJ2-7; 7 nucleotides align to TRBD1. Germline CDR1 SGHNT, CDR2 YENEEA. V lost 5 bases to trimming and J lost 1 base; unmatched junction nucleotides: 8. The CDR3 spans 15 residues. The CDR3 DNA reads as TGTGCCAGCAGCCGTAGGACAGGCCGTTCCTACGAGCAGTACTTC. Its translation: CASSRRTGRSYEQYF.

The V call is TRBV11-3, the J call TRBJ2-4; tentative D call: TRBD1 (5 bases). Deletions cut 5 bases from V and 1 base from J, with 12 bases between. Germline values: CDR1 SGHNT, CDR2 YENEEA. The CDR3 loop spans 15 amino acids. Written as DNA, the CDR3 is TGTGCCAGCAGCCCCCCCCAGGGTGCCAAAAACATTCAGTACTTC. Protein product: CASSPPQGAKNIQYF.

This sequence joins TRBV30 and TRBJ1-2; TRBD1 matches at 7 bases. Germline loops: CDR1 GTSNPN, CDR2 SVGIG (reference sequence). V dropped 4 bases and J dropped 2; count of bases not matched to a gene: 7. The CDR3 runs to 14 residues. The CDR3 DNA reads as TGTGCCTGGACCCGGGACAGCCTCAACTATGGCTACACCTTC. Its translation: CAWTRDSLNYGYTF. Variable domain in full (rest from reference TRBV30 and TRBJ1-2): SQTIHQWPATLVQPVGSPLSLECTVEGTSNPNLYWYRQAAGRGLQLLFYSVGIGQISSEVPQNLSASRPQDRQFILSSKKLLLSDSGFYLCAWTRDSLNYGYTFGSGTRLTVV.

J is TRBJ1-3 and V is TRBV5-5; 8 nucleotides agree with TRBD1. The CDR3 length is 16 residues. Per germline, CDR1 SGHKS and CDR2 YYEKEE (reference sequence). V was pared by 2 bases and J by 3 bases, with 7 bases of the junction left unmatched. In DNA form, the CDR3 reads TGTGCCAGCAGCTTTTCAGGGGGCGGCTATGGAAACACCATATATTTT. Translating gives CASSFSGGGYGNTIYF. The full variable domain, rest sourced from reference TRBV5-5 and TRBJ1-3, is DAGVTQSPTHLIKTRGQQVTLRCSPISGHKSVSWYQQVLGQGPQFIFQYYEKEERGRGNFPDRFSARQFPNYSSELNVNALLLGDSALYLCASSFSGGGYGNTIYFGEGSWLTVV.

The gene calls are TRBV19 and TRBJ2-3; 9 nucleotides line up with TRBD2. Looked up from germline, CDR1 is LNHDA and CDR2 is SQIVND (reference sequence). With 5 bases clipped from V and 2 bases from J, the junction kept 11 bases outside the gene matches. The CDR3 spans 17 residues. The CDR3 is CASSSWTSADFTDTQYF. The CDR3 DNA sequence: TGTGCCAGTAGTTCCTGGACTAGCGCCGACTTCACAGATACGCAGTATTTT.

Concerning this clone itself: The sample contains more than one DNA sequence encoding this CDR3. The rearrangement links TRBV19 to TRBJ1-5; D is possibly TRBD1 (6 bases). The length of the CDR3 is 14 residues. Trimming shortened V by 3 bases and J by 6 bases, and 12 bases separated the two germline ends. Per the germline V gene, CDR1 is LNHDA and CDR2 is SQIVND (reference sequence). The chain's CDR3 is CASSIGGAGQPQHF. In nucleotides, the CDR3 is TGTGCCAGTAGTATTGGGGGCGCGGGTCAGCCCCAGCATTTT.

This chain joins TRBV10-3 and TRBJ2-5, with TRBD1 matching 8 bases. Looked up from germline, CDR1 is ENHRY and CDR2 is SYGVKD. CDR3 length equals 16 residues. V dropped 4 bases and J dropped 5; count of bases not matched to a gene: 12. The CDR3 reads CAISGRHGQGPETQYF. In DNA form, the CDR3 reads TGTGCCATCAGTGGTAGACACGGACAGGGACCGGAGACCCAGTACTTC.

Concerning this clone: Other DNA sequences within the sample encode an identical CDR3. This rearrangement joins TRBV9 to TRBJ2-3; D remains ambiguous. In germline, CDR1 is SGDLS, CDR2 YYNGEE. Trimming took off 2 bases at V and 0 bases at J, with 4 bases between the two ends. This CDR3 region has 13 residues. CDR3 sequence (DNA): TGTGCCAGCAGCGTGGCTAGCACAGATACGCAGTATTTT. Translated, it gives CASSVASTDTQYF.

The rearrangement joins TRBV4-1 to TRBJ1-2; D remains ambiguous. This CDR3 has 12 amino acids. V lost 0 bases and J 4 bases, leaving 3 bases between the germline ends. Germline V gene lookup returns CDR1 MGHRA and CDR2 YSYEKL. The CDR3 reads CASSQDSYGYTF. As DNA, the CDR3 is TGCGCCAGCAGCCAAGATAGCTATGGCTACACCTTC.

This chain joins TRBV6-1 and TRBJ2-1; D is undetermined. This CDR3 region has 14 residues. V lost 4 bases, J lost 2 bases, and 9 bases lay in between. Per germline, CDR1 MNHNS and CDR2 SASEGT. CDR3: CASSGPTPYNEQFF. In DNA form, the CDR3 reads TGTGCCAGCAGTGGGCCAACTCCCTACAATGAGCAGTTCTTC.

The chain employs TRBV23-1 and TRBJ2-7, with 8 bases fitting TRBD1. TRBV23-1 counts as an open reading frame of uncertain function. With 4 bases clipped from V and 5 bases from J, the junction kept 7 bases outside the gene matches. The CDR3 consists of 14 residues. The CDR3 reads CASSLLETGDEQYV. CDR3 nucleotide sequence: TGCGCCAGCAGTCTGCTAGAGACAGGGGACGAGCAGTACGTC.

This clone appeared a single time. The chain couples TRBV2 to TRBJ1-5; D remains unclear. The CDR3 extends over 14 amino acids. V was pared by 0 bases and J by 4 bases, with 7 bases between. From germline, CDR1 is SNHLY and CDR2 FYNNEI. CDR3 region: CASSEANRNQPQHF. CDR3 DNA sequence: TGTGCCAGCAGTGAAGCGAATAGAAATCAGCCCCAGCATTTT.

The J gene is TRBJ1-1, the V gene TRBV18, with 10 bases fitting TRBD1. Germline values: CDR1 KGHSH, CDR2 LQKENI. This CDR3 comprises 16 residues. J gave up 3 bases and V 3 bases, and 7 bases lay outside the gene matches. For the CDR3, the DNA is TGTGCCAGCTCACCTCCAGGACAGGGGGTTGACACTGAAGCTTTCTTT. Residues: CASSPPGQGVDTEAFF.